These 17 T cell receptor beta chains share one sample of origin, sequenced in a study of shared clonotypes between healthy human individuals. Using immunoSEQ multiplex PCR, the repertoire was profiled, and TCRdb retains in-frame clones only, with some absent. The table lists about 1.1 million clones, approximately 80% of them singletons. Sequenced material: memory CD4+ T cells from PBMCs. Subset described: CD45RA-negative fraction. These receptors all come from a man aged 18 to 35 in good health. Some clones in this sample may be carry-over from other donors' samples.

The J gene is TRBJ2-3, the V gene TRBV2; no definite D call. V lost 5 bases, J lost 3 bases, and 12 bases lay in between. The CDR3 runs 14 residues. Germline loops: CDR1 SNHLY, CDR2 FYNNEI. CDR3 sequence: CASSILPGTDTQYF. CDR3 bases: TGTGCCAGCAGTATTCTTCCCGGTACAGATACGCAGTATTTT.

Many counts were recorded for this clone. The genes are TRBV6-1 and TRBJ1-4, with D possibly being TRBD1 (5 bases). CDR1 is MNHNS, CDR2 SASEGT, per germline. V was trimmed by 4 bases and J by 8 bases, leaving 17 bases between them. There are 15 residues in the CDR3. CDR3 sequence (DNA): TGTGCCAGCAGTGCCGGACCGACGGGGGGAGAAAAACTGTTTTTT. Residues: CASSAGPTGGEKLFF.

Comment on this clone: Its ends do not fully match the called genes, so a read error is possible. The chain carries TRBV18 and TRBJ2-5; D uncertain. Germline CDR1 reads KGHSH; CDR2 reads LQKENI. The length of the CDR3 is 15 residues. DNA for the CDR3: TGTGCCAGCTCCCCACCCGGGCGGAGACAAGAGACCCAGTACTTC. Residues: CASSPPGRRQETQYF.

V gene TRBV12-5 combines with J gene TRBJ2-2; no clear D gene. Deletions cut 8 bases from V and 5 bases from J, with 18 bases between. Looked up from germline, CDR1 is LGHNT and CDR2 is FRNRAP. The CDR3 contains 15 residues. The DNA for the CDR3 is TGTGCTAGTTCCCTAGGGCTTCCTGTAACCGGGGAGCTGTTTTTT. It yields the protein CASSLGLPVTGELFF.

The chain has TRBV5-5 and TRBJ1-1; D possibly corresponds to TRBD1 (5 bases). The CDR3 sequence is 14 residues long. The V and J ends lost 2 bases and 4 bases respectively, with 12 bases between them. Germline V gene sequence: CDR1 SGHKS, CDR2 YYEKEE (reference sequence). CDR3 bases: TGTGCCAGCAGCTTCCAAGGGACGGGCACTGAAGCTTTCTTT. This sequence encodes CASSFQGTGTEAFF. The full variable domain, rest sourced from reference TRBV5-5 and TRBJ1-1, is DAGVTQSPTHLIKTRGQQVTLRCSPISGHKSVSWYQQVLGQGPQFIFQYYEKEERGRGNFPDRFSARQFPNYSSELNVNALLLGDSALYLCASSFQGTGTEAFFGQGTRLTVV.

V usage is TRBV11-3 and J usage is TRBJ2-3; TRBD2 agrees at 11 bases. Unmatched junction bases numbered 5, after V lost 3 bases and J lost 6 bases. The CDR3 consists of 15 residues. From germline, CDR1 is SGHNT and CDR2 YENEEA. The CDR3 nucleotides are TGTGCCAGCAGCTTGGGACTAGCGGAGGGGGATACGCAGTATTTT. It is translated as CASSLGLAEGDTQYF. Full variable domain (missing parts from reference TRBV11-3 and TRBJ2-3): EAGVVQSPRYKIIEKKQPVAFWCNPISGHNTLYWYLQNLGQGPELLIRYENEEAVDDSQLPKDRFSAERLKGVDSTLKIQPAELGDSAVYLCASSLGLAEGDTQYFGPGTRLTVL.

To note about this clone: This CDR3 is also generated by other DNA sequences in the sample. The chain uses TRBV19 and TRBJ1-4, with unresolved D. CDR1 and CDR2 (germline): LNHDA, SQIVND (reference sequence). Trimming took 3 bases from V and 5 from J, leaving 7 bases between them. The CDR3 sequence is 13 residues long. DNA of the CDR3: TGTGCCAGTAGTATTCGGTCGAATGAAAAACTGTTTTTT. Protein product: CASSIRSNEKLFF.

The rearrangement uses TRBV5-1 and TRBJ1-2; D uncertain. V was shortened by 4 bases and J by 4 bases, with 17 bases between the two germline ends. The CDR3 is 15 amino acids. Germline CDR1 SGHRS, CDR2 YFSETQ. This CDR3 is CASSRTGWDSYGYTF. CDR3 DNA: TGCGCCAGCAGCCGTACTGGGTGGGATTCCTATGGCTACACCTTC.

The chain links TRBV7-2 to TRBJ1-2; 11 bases are shared with TRBD1. Germline trimming cut 2 bases from V and 8 bases from J; bases unmatched to any gene: 4. The CDR3 is 14 amino acids. Germline V gives CDR1 SGHTA, CDR2 FQGNSA. The CDR3 reads CASSLLGQGGGYTF. As DNA, the CDR3 is TGTGCCAGCAGCTTATTGGGACAGGGGGGAGGCTACACCTTC.

The rearrangement uses TRBV4-3 and TRBJ2-1; D ambiguous. V was pared by 0 bases and J by 7 bases, with 16 bases between. Germline V CDR1 and CDR2: LGHNA, YSLEER. The CDR3 runs to 16 residues. The DNA for the CDR3 is TGCGCCAGCAGCCAAGATCTAAGTAAGGGATGGAATGAGCAGTTCTTC. It specifies CASSQDLSKGWNEQFF.

The chain carries TRBV10-1 and TRBJ1-5; 7 bases align to TRBD1. V shed 7 bases, J shed 0 bases, and the junction held 6 bases outside the gene matches. This CDR3 comprises 15 residues. Germline CDR1 is WNHNN and CDR2 is SYGVQD (reference sequence). CDR3 sequence (DNA): TGCGCCAGCAAAGACAGGGAATATAGCAATCAGCCCCAGCATTTT. It encodes CASKDREYSNQPQHF.

This clone showed up just a few times. CDR3 sequence (DNA): TGTGCCAGCTCACCCGGGACAATCGACGAGCAGTACTTC. Protein: CASSPGTIDEQYF. The chain is built from TRBV18 and TRBJ2-7; D is possibly TRBD1 (6 bases). CDR3 length equals 13 residues. Germline lookup yields CDR1 KGHSH and CDR2 LQKENI. The ends were cut back, 3 bases at V and 5 bases at J, with 11 bases in the middle.

The CDR3 reads CASRGLRPGDTEAFF. CDR3 in DNA: TGTGCCTCCCGGGGACTTCGGCCCGGGGACACTGAAGCTTTCTTT. The chain employs TRBV11-2 and TRBJ1-1; possibly TRBD1 for D (5 bases). The CDR3 contains 15 residues. V gave up 11 bases and J gave up 3 bases, with 22 bases separating them. The germline V gene has CDR1 SGHAT and CDR2 FQNNGV.

The chain combines TRBV27 with TRBJ2-7; 8 bases agree with TRBD1. V was clipped by 5 bases and J by 7 bases; unmatched bases: 13. Germline CDR1 and CDR2: MNHEY and SMNVEV (reference sequence). The CDR3 is made up of 15 amino acids. CDR3 bases: TGTGCCAGCAGTCGTAACTCAGGGGGCGGGTATGAGCAGTACTTC. Its protein is CASSRNSGGGYEQYF.

The chain joins TRBV11-2 to TRBJ2-1, with 10 bases fitting TRBD2. The germline gives CDR1 SGHAT, CDR2 FQNNGV. J was trimmed by 9 bases and V by 5 bases; bases with no gene match: 13. The CDR3 extends over 16 amino acids. The CDR3 region is CASSRGASGRVSEQFF. The CDR3 DNA reads as TGTGCCAGCAGCCGAGGGGCTAGCGGGAGAGTTAGTGAGCAGTTCTTC.

V usage is TRBV6-6 and J usage is TRBJ1-1, with 7 bases matching TRBD1. V trimming: 7 bases; J trimming: 5 bases; junction bases outside the gene matches: 13. Germline V CDR1 and CDR2: MNHNY, SVGAGI (reference sequence). CDR3 length: 15 amino acids. The CDR3 region has the DNA TGTGCCAGCACCAGACCAGGGGGGCGGTGGACTGAAGCTTTCTTT. Translation: CASTRPGGRWTEAFF.

This clone was seen repeatedly, ten times or more. The chain links TRBV4-1 to TRBJ1-2; weak D call: TRBD1 (5 bases). The CDR3 runs to 15 residues. V gave up 0 bases and J gave up 4 bases, with 12 bases separating them. CDR1 and CDR2 (germline): MGHRA, YSYEKL. DNA of the CDR3: TGCGCCAGCAGCCAAGAGGGGCCGGCCCCCTATGGCTACACCTTC. This sequence encodes CASSQEGPAPYGYTF.